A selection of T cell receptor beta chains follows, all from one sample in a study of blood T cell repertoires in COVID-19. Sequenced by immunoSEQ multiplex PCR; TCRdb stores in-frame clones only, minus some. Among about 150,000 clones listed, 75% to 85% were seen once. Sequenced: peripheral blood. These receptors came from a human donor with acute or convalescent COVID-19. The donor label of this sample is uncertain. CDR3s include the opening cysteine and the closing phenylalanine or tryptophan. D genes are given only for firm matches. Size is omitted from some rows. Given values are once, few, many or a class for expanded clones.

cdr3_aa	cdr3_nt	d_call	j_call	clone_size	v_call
CASSAPSGTGAPGYTF	TGTGCCAGCAGTGCCCCCTCAGGGACAGGGGCACCGGGCTACACCTTC	TRBD1	TRBJ1-2	NA	TRBV6-1
CASSTGTWETQYF	TGTGCCAGCAGCACCGGGACTTGGGAGACCCAGTACTTC	NA	TRBJ2-5	NA	TRBV11-3
CASSSQGAGNTIYF	TGTGCCAGCAGCTCACAGGGTGCTGGAAACACCATATATTTT	NA	TRBJ1-3	NA	TRBV6-5
CASSLGGDTIYF	TGTGCCAGCAGCTTAGGAGGGGACACCATATATTTT	NA	TRBJ1-3	NA	TRBV13
CASRGTANTEAFF	TGTGCCAGCAGGGGGACAGCAAACACTGAAGCTTTCTTT	TRBD1	TRBJ1-1	NA	TRBV2
CASSSGTGTGPVTIYF	TGTGCCAGCAGCTCCGGGACCGGGACAGGTCCGGTCACCATATATTTT	TRBD1	TRBJ1-3	NA	TRBV13
CASSPIDSLNTEAFF	TGTGCCAGCAGCCCCATAGACTCGTTAAACACTGAAGCTTTCTTT	NA	TRBJ1-1	NA	TRBV27
CASSLTGAGELFF	TGTGCCAGCAGCCTTACAGGGGCCGGGGAGCTGTTTTTT	TRBD1	TRBJ2-2	NA	TRBV11-3
CASSPSNQALYGYTF	TGTGCCAGCAGCCCAAGCAACCAGGCCCTCTATGGCTACACCTTC	NA	TRBJ1-2	NA	TRBV7-9
CASSEGTSGTYEQYF	TGTGCCAGCAGTGAGGGGACTAGCGGGACCTACGAGCAGTACTTC	TRBD2	TRBJ2-7	NA	TRBV2
CASSESPDTQYF	TGCGCCAGCAGTGAGTCCCCCGATACGCAGTATTTT	NA	TRBJ2-3	NA	TRBV5-1
CASSQGGRSETQYF	TGTGCCAGCAGCCAAGGGGGCAGGAGCGAAACCCAGTACTTC	NA	TRBJ2-5	few	TRBV14
CASSYGQASNQPQHF	TGTGCCAGCAGTTACGGACAGGCTAGCAATCAGCCCCAGCATTTT	TRBD1	TRBJ1-5	NA	TRBV6-5
CASSPGGLSGNTIYF	TGTGCCAGCAGCCCCGGAGGCCTCTCTGGAAACACCATATATTTT	NA	TRBJ1-3	once	TRBV5-4
CASSQEGSLYGYTF	TGCGCCAGCAGCCAAGAAGGGAGCCTCTATGGCTACACCTTC	NA	TRBJ1-2	NA	TRBV4-1
CASSKAETVSQPQHF	TGTGCCAGCAGCAAAGCGGAGACAGTTTCTCAGCCCCAGCATTTT	NA	TRBJ1-5	NA	TRBV21-1
CASSQGTQGRPYGYTF	TGTGCCAGCAGCCAAGGTACGCAGGGAAGACCCTATGGCTACACCTTC	NA	TRBJ1-2	NA	TRBV14
CASSYRAWAFF	TGTGCCAGCAGTTACAGGGCTTGGGCTTTCTTT	NA	TRBJ1-1	NA	TRBV2
CASSVDRPTGNEQFF	TGTGCCAGCAGTGTTGACAGGCCAACGGGGAATGAGCAGTTCTTC	NA	TRBJ2-1	NA	TRBV25-1
CASSDSTGMNTEAFF	TGTGCCAGCAGTGACTCCACAGGGATGAACACTGAAGCTTTCTTT	NA	TRBJ1-1	NA	TRBV2
CASSLVSIAGGRETQYF	TGTGCCAGCAGCTTAGTGTCGATAGCGGGGGGTCGAGAGACCCAGTACTTC	TRBD2	TRBJ2-5	NA	TRBV11-2
CASSVDGMNSPLHF	TGTGCCAGCAGCGTAGACGGGATGAATTCACCCCTCCACTTT	NA	TRBJ1-6	NA	TRBV9
CATSSSGTRDNNEQFF	TGTGCCACCAGCAGTTCCGGGACTAGGGATAACAATGAGCAGTTCTTC	TRBD2	TRBJ2-1	NA	TRBV15
CATSRATGGTDTQYF	TGTGCCACCAGTCGCGCGACAGGGGGGACAGATACGCAGTATTTT	TRBD1	TRBJ2-3	NA	TRBV15
CASSVRGGVNTGELFF	TGTGCCAGCAGCGTAAGAGGGGGGGTGAACACCGGGGAGCTGTTTTTT	NA	TRBJ2-2	few	TRBV9
CASSYSRNHAGYGYTF	TGTGCCAGCAGTTACTCGCGTAACCATGCGGGCTATGGCTACACCTTC	NA	TRBJ1-2	NA	TRBV6-5
CASSEAGSYNEQFF	TGCGCCAGCAGTGAAGCAGGTTCCTACAATGAGCAGTTCTTC	NA	TRBJ2-1	NA	TRBV10-2
CASSLDVGPGLNSPLHF	TGTGCCAGCAGCTTAGATGTTGGGCCCGGCCTTAATTCACCCCTCCACTTT	NA	TRBJ1-6	few	TRBV11-2
CATSSTDPYGYTF	TGTGCCACCAGTTCGACAGACCCATATGGCTACACCTTC	NA	TRBJ1-2	NA	TRBV24-1
CASSVPLGGYNSPLHF	TGTGCCAGCAGCGTCCCGTTAGGGGGTTATAATTCACCCCTCCACTTT	NA	TRBJ1-6	NA	TRBV7-2
CASSEGRYQPQHF	TGTGCCAGCAGTGAAGGGAGATATCAGCCCCAGCATTTT	NA	TRBJ1-5	few	TRBV6-1
CASSLTVKAFF	TGTGCCAGCAGTTTGACAGTGAAAGCTTTCTTT	NA	TRBJ1-1	once	TRBV12-3/TRBV12-4
CASSRQRGAGNEQFF	TGTGCCAGCAGCAGACAGCGGGGGGCGGGCAATGAGCAGTTCTTC	TRBD2	TRBJ2-1	once	TRBV3-1/TRBV3-2
CASLRRGQVGELFF	TGTGCCAGCCTGAGAAGGGGGCAGGTCGGGGAGCTGTTTTTT	TRBD1	TRBJ2-2	NA	TRBV7-9
CASRIGLQGAGTNEKLFF	TGCGCCAGCAGAATTGGATTACAGGGGGCAGGAACTAATGAAAAACTGTTTTTT	TRBD1	TRBJ1-4	NA	TRBV5-1
CASSLRQGTNTEAFF	TGTGCCAGCAGCCTTAGACAGGGGACGAACACTGAAGCTTTCTTT	TRBD1	TRBJ1-1	NA	TRBV11-2
CASSSVQMNTEAFF	TGTGCCAGCAGTTCAGTACAGATGAACACTGAAGCTTTCTTT	NA	TRBJ1-1	NA	TRBV2
CASSSYSPSEQFF	TGTGCCAGCAGCTCCTATAGCCCGAGTGAGCAGTTCTTC	NA	TRBJ2-1	NA	TRBV7-2
CAISAQHGGTNGTEAFF	TGTGCCATCAGTGCCCAACACGGTGGGACAAACGGCACTGAAGCTTTCTTT	NA	TRBJ1-1	NA	TRBV10-3
CASSPDSRGSNTEAFF	TGTGCCAGCAGCCCAGACTCGCGGGGCTCGAACACTGAAGCTTTCTTT	NA	TRBJ1-1	NA	TRBV14